Listed below are T cell receptor beta chains from one sample, sequenced in a study of blood T cells in healthy people across ages. Each CDR3 protein gets one entry after TCRdb re-called the 5' RACE reads with MiXCR. The sample lists fewer than 700,000 distinct CDR3 sequences; roughly 48% were seen once. Material: blood. These receptors all stem from an elderly man in good health. Both conserved end residues are part of each CDR3. Each record gives: D gene, clone size, V gene, J gene, CDR3 DNA, CDR3 protein. D genes are given only for firm matches. Rows give clone size only sometimes, using once, few, many, or a class for an expanded clone.

TRBD1	NA	TRBV20-1	TRBJ1-5	TGCAGTGCTAGAGCCGGGACAGGCACTCAGCCCCAGCATTTT	CSARAGTGTQPQHF
NA	NA	TRBV7-2	TRBJ2-5	TGTGCCAGCAGCTTAGGTGGAAATCAAGAGACCCAGTACTTC	CASSLGGNQETQYF
TRBD2	few	TRBV18	TRBJ2-1	TGTGCCAGCTCACCACTACTAGCGGAAAATAATGAGCAGTTCTTC	CASSPLLAENNEQFF
NA	NA	TRBV7-2	TRBJ2-3	TGTGCCAGCAGCTTAGGGCGGCGGGACACAGATACGCAGTATTTT	CASSLGRRDTDTQYF
NA	few	TRBV29-1	TRBJ2-1	TGCAGCGTTGGACAGGCCTACAATGAGCAGTTCTTC	CSVGQAYNEQFF
NA	NA	TRBV9	TRBJ2-1	TGTGCCAGCAGCGTAGATGGCTACCGGCGTGAGCAGTTCTTC	CASSVDGYRREQFF
NA	NA	TRBV2	TRBJ2-1	TGTGCCAGCAGTGAATTGAGGTCAGGCAATGAGCAGTTCTTC	CASSELRSGNEQFF
NA	once	TRBV4-1	TRBJ2-1	TGCGCCAGCAGCCAAGTCGGCAGGTACTCCTACAATGAGCAGTTCTTC	CASSQVGRYSYNEQFF
TRBD2	few	TRBV9	TRBJ2-1	TGTGCCAGCTCTCCCCATCCAGCGGGAGTGGGTGATGAGCAGTTCTTC	CASSPHPAGVGDEQFF
TRBD1	NA	TRBV5-1	TRBJ2-5	TGCGCCAGCAGCTTGGGACAGGGAGAGACCCAGTACTTC	CASSLGQGETQYF
TRBD1	few	TRBV7-2	TRBJ2-1	TGTGCCAGCAGCCCAAGGCGGGACAGGGAGTACACGATTGAGCAGTTCTTC	CASSPRRDREYTIEQFF
NA	many	TRBV20-1	TRBJ2-5	TGCAGCCCCATCCGGGCAGGACAAGAGACCCAGTACTTC	CSPIRAGQETQYF
NA	NA	TRBV6-6	TRBJ2-1	TGTGCCAGCAGTTACGGGGGCAGGGGATACGAGCAGTTCTTC	CASSYGGRGYEQFF
NA	NA	TRBV24-1	TRBJ2-1	TGTGCCACCAGTGAGACAGACTACAATGAGCAGTTCTTC	CATSETDYNEQFF
TRBD1	NA	TRBV7-2	TRBJ1-6	TGTGCCAGCAGCCCCGGACAGGGGTACGTGAATTCACCCCTCCACTTT	CASSPGQGYVNSPLHF
NA	NA	TRBV4-3	TRBJ1-2	TGCGCCAGCAGCCAGGTGGGCCAGGCCGCTAACTATGGCTACACCTTC	CASSQVGQAANYGYTF
TRBD1	NA	TRBV6-2/TRBV6-3	TRBJ1-4	TGTGCCAGCAGCCCCTGGACAGGGGGTATGAATAATGAAAAACTGTTTTTT	CASSPWTGGMNNEKLFF
TRBD2	NA	TRBV28	TRBJ2-5	TGTGCCAGCAGTTCGGGACTAGCGGGACCAAGGGAGCAGTACTTC	CASSSGLAGPREQYF
TRBD1	many	TRBV6-6	TRBJ2-5	TGTGCCAGCAGTCGGACAGGGACGAATGAGCAGTACTTC	CASSRTGTNEQYF
NA	NA	TRBV18	TRBJ1-1	TGTGCCAGCTCCTCCGGGACACGGGGCACTGAAGCTTTCTTT	CASSSGTRGTEAFF
NA	many	TRBV6-6	TRBJ2-5	TGTGCCAGCAGCGCCAGCTGGGAAGAGACCCAGTACTTC	CASSASWEETQYF
NA	NA	TRBV12-3/TRBV12-4	TRBJ2-2	TGTGCCAGCAGTTCGGGCTCGACGTGGGCTGGGGAGCTGTTTTTT	CASSSGSTWAGELFF
NA	NA	TRBV6-2/TRBV6-3	TRBJ2-2	TGTGCCAGCAGTCCCGACAGATTGAACACCGGGGAGCTGTTTTTT	CASSPDRLNTGELFF
TRBD2	NA	TRBV7-2	TRBJ2-5	TGTGCCAGCAGCTTAGTAGCGGGGGGGGTCCAAGAGACCCAGTACTTC	CASSLVAGGVQETQYF
NA	few	TRBV28	TRBJ1-1	TGTGCCAGCAGTTTAGAGGAGAACACTGAAGCTTTCTTT	CASSLEENTEAFF
NA	few	TRBV10-3	TRBJ2-1	TGTGCCATCAGATCTAGTGCGAATGAGCAGTTCTTC	CAIRSSANEQFF
TRBD2	few	TRBV7-8	TRBJ2-3	TGTGCCAGCAGCTTAGCGCGACTAGCGGGGTGGGATACGCAGTATTTT	CASSLARLAGWDTQYF
NA	NA	TRBV12-3/TRBV12-4	TRBJ1-3	TGTGCCAGCAGTTTGGACCCTAGCTCTGGAAACACCATATATTTT	CASSLDPSSGNTIYF
TRBD1	NA	TRBV15	TRBJ2-7	TGTGCCACCAGCAAAGGGACAGGAATCTCCTACGAGCAGTACTTC	CATSKGTGISYEQYF